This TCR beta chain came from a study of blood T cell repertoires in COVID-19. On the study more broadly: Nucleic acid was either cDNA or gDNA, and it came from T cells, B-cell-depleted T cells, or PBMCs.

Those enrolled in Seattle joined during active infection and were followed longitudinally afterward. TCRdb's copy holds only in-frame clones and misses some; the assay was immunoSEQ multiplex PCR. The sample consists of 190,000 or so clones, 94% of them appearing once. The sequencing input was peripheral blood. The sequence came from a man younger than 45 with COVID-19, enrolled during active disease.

This CDR3 reads CASSDGTSGARPSYEQYF. In DNA, the CDR3 is TGTGCCAGCAGTGATGGGACTAGCGGAGCACGCCCCTCCTACGAGCAGTACTTC. This chain connects TRBV2 to TRBJ2-7; 11 nucleotides align to TRBD2. The CDR3 loop spans 18 amino acids. The junction had 10 bases not matched to a gene; V was cut back by 3 bases and J by 0 bases. The V gene's germline CDR1 is SNHLY and CDR2 FYNNEI.